This record covers a single TCR beta chain. The data derive from a study of blood T cell repertoires in COVID-19. Across the whole study: The samples span acute and convalescent COVID-19 from the United States, Italy and Spain. The analysed material was cDNA or gDNA that came from T cells, B-cell-depleted T cells, or PBMCs.

Germline V CDR1 and CDR2: LNHDA, SQIVND (reference sequence). Trimming took 1 base from V and 6 from J, leaving 9 bases between them. The CDR3 loop spans 13 amino acids. Authors' processing steps: It was from reference gene primer amplification that nucleated cell counts were estimated. The table came from immunoSEQ multiplex PCR; TCRdb's copy has only in-frame clones and leaves some out. The DNA was the basis for D and trimming; V, J and clone size are from that table. The data show 100,000 to 150,000 clones, over 70% seen once. This sequence joins TRBV19 and TRBJ1-1; unclear D gene. Sequenced sample: peripheral blood. This receptor was obtained from a woman aged 50 to 65 with acute or convalescent COVID-19. CDR3 coding DNA: TGTGCCAGTAGTATAGGGTTGAGGGCTGAAGCTTTCTTT. It codes for CASSIGLRAEAFF.